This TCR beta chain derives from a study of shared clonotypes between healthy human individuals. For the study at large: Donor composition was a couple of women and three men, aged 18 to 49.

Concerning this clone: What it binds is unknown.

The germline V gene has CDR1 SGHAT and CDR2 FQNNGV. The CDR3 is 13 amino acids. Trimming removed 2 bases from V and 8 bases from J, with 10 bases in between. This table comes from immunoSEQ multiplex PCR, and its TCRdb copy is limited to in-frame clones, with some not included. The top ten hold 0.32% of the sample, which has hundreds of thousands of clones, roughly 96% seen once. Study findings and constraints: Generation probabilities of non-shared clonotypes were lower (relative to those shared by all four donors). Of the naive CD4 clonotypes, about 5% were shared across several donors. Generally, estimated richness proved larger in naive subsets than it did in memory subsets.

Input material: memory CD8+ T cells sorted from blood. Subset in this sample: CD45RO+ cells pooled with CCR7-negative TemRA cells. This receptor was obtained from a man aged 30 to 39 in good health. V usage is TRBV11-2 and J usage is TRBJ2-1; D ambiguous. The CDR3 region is CASSLLLLDEQFF. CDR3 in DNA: TGTGCCAGCAGCTTACTTCTCCTTGATGAGCAGTTCTTC.